The rows below give T cell receptor beta chains drawn from one sample of a study of CD8 T cells in Susac syndrome. Using its own MiXCR run on the immunoSEQ multiplex PCR reads, TCRdb lists one record per CDR3 protein. The sample carries about 250,000 distinct CDR3 sequences, around 93% recorded once. The sample comprised CD4+ T cells from PBMCs. The receptors here all came from a human donor with multiple sclerosis. CDR3s include the opening cysteine and the closing phenylalanine or tryptophan. A D gene is named only where the DNA matches it firmly. A row's size may be missing; if present it is once, few, many or a size class.

d_call: .
v_call: TRBV29-1
j_call: TRBJ2-5
clone_size: .
cdr3_aa: CSVRTSETQYF
cdr3_nt: TGCAGCGTTCGAACCTCGGAGACCCAGTACTTC

d_call: .
v_call: TRBV3-1
j_call: TRBJ1-4
clone_size: .
cdr3_aa: CASSQAGEKLFF
cdr3_nt: TGTGCCAGCAGCCAAGCAGGAGAAAAACTGTTTTTT

d_call: .
v_call: TRBV29-1
j_call: TRBJ2-5
clone_size: .
cdr3_aa: CSDSGYTQETQYF
cdr3_nt: TGCAGCGATAGCGGATATACCCAAGAGACCCAGTACTTC

d_call: .
v_call: TRBV30
j_call: TRBJ2-4
clone_size: .
cdr3_aa: CASTGVGKNIQYF
cdr3_nt: TGTGCCTCCACGGGAGTTGGCAAAAACATTCAGTACTTC

d_call: .
v_call: TRBV29-1
j_call: TRBJ1-1
clone_size: .
cdr3_aa: CSVGIGNTEAFF
cdr3_nt: TGCAGCGTCGGCATCGGAAACACTGAAGCTTTCTTT

d_call: .
v_call: TRBV9
j_call: TRBJ2-3
clone_size: .
cdr3_aa: CASTAVSGDTQYF
cdr3_nt: TGTGCCAGCACGGCCGTATCCGGAGATACGCAGTATTTT

d_call: TRBD1
v_call: TRBV7-3
j_call: TRBJ2-2
clone_size: .
cdr3_aa: CASSLTPTGGRGGELFF
cdr3_nt: TGTGCCAGCAGCTTAACCCCAACAGGGGGCCGTGGCGGGGAGCTGTTTTTT

d_call: TRBD2
v_call: TRBV18
j_call: TRBJ2-1
clone_size: .
cdr3_aa: CASSPLASGGYNEQFF
cdr3_nt: TGTGCCAGCTCACCACTGGCTAGCGGGGGGTACAATGAGCAGTTCTTC

d_call: .
v_call: TRBV5-1
j_call: TRBJ2-2
clone_size: .
cdr3_aa: CASSLGLSRVHTGELFF
cdr3_nt: TGCGCCAGCAGCTTGGGTCTTTCCAGGGTACACACCGGGGAGCTGTTTTTT

d_call: TRBD1
v_call: TRBV3-1
j_call: TRBJ1-1
clone_size: .
cdr3_aa: CASSAPGQGGEAFF
cdr3_nt: TGTGCCAGCAGCGCACCGGGACAGGGTGGTGAAGCTTTCTTT

d_call: TRBD1
v_call: TRBV9
j_call: TRBJ1-1
clone_size: once
cdr3_aa: CASSARQGWVNTEAFF
cdr3_nt: TGTGCCAGCAGCGCAAGACAGGGGTGGGTGAACACTGAAGCTTTCTTT

d_call: TRBD1
v_call: TRBV4-1
j_call: TRBJ1-2
clone_size: .
cdr3_aa: CASSAEGGTYGYTF
cdr3_nt: TGCGCCAGCAGCGCCGAAGGGGGCACCTATGGCTACACCTTC

d_call: .
v_call: TRBV6-1
j_call: TRBJ1-5
clone_size: .
cdr3_aa: CASSKRGDQPQHF
cdr3_nt: TGTGCCAGCAGTAAACGGGGGGATCAGCCCCAGCATTTT

d_call: .
v_call: TRBV2
j_call: TRBJ1-2
clone_size: .
cdr3_aa: CASTYSGVNGYTF
cdr3_nt: TGTGCCAGCACCTACTCAGGGGTAAATGGCTACACCTTC

d_call: .
v_call: TRBV19
j_call: TRBJ2-7
clone_size: .
cdr3_aa: CASSFDRLKREQYF
cdr3_nt: TGTGCCAGTAGCTTTGACAGACTTAAACGCGAGCAGTACTTC

d_call: .
v_call: TRBV12-3/TRBV12-4
j_call: TRBJ2-5
clone_size: .
cdr3_aa: CASSQTVTSETQYF
cdr3_nt: TGTGCCAGCAGCCAGACAGTTACTAGTGAGACCCAGTACTTC

d_call: .
v_call: TRBV5-4
j_call: TRBJ1-6
clone_size: .
cdr3_aa: CASSHDGKYNSPLHF
cdr3_nt: TGTGCCAGCAGCCACGACGGGAAATATAATTCACCCCTCCACTTT

d_call: .
v_call: TRBV29-1
j_call: TRBJ1-5
clone_size: .
cdr3_aa: CSARVSNQPQHF
cdr3_nt: TGCAGCGCCAGGGTATCCAATCAGCCCCAGCATTTT

d_call: .
v_call: TRBV19
j_call: TRBJ2-2
clone_size: .
cdr3_aa: CASSPTTNTGELFF
cdr3_nt: TGTGCCAGTAGTCCTACAACGAACACCGGGGAGCTGTTTTTT

d_call: .
v_call: TRBV5-6
j_call: TRBJ1-2
clone_size: .
cdr3_aa: CASSRGPQGVNYGYTF
cdr3_nt: TGTGCCAGCAGCCGAGGCCCGCAGGGCGTTAACTATGGCTACACCTTC

d_call: .
v_call: TRBV4-1
j_call: TRBJ1-1
clone_size: .
cdr3_aa: CASSPEKGRGYDMNTEAFF
cdr3_nt: TGCGCCAGCAGCCCGGAAAAAGGTCGGGGCTATGATATGAACACTGAAGCTTTCTTT

d_call: TRBD1
v_call: TRBV19
j_call: TRBJ1-5
clone_size: .
cdr3_aa: CASSTTGYNQPQHF
cdr3_nt: TGTGCCAGTAGCACGACAGGGTACAATCAGCCCCAGCATTTT

d_call: .
v_call: TRBV7-9
j_call: TRBJ2-7
clone_size: .
cdr3_aa: CASSSTATYEQYF
cdr3_nt: TGTGCCAGCAGCTCGACGGCGACCTACGAGCAGTACTTC

d_call: .
v_call: TRBV7-8
j_call: TRBJ1-1
clone_size: .
cdr3_aa: CASTLVGAENTEAFF
cdr3_nt: TGTGCCAGCACCCTGGTAGGGGCGGAGAACACTGAAGCTTTCTTT

d_call: TRBD1
v_call: TRBV18
j_call: TRBJ1-5
clone_size: .
cdr3_aa: CASSPQTGGNQPQHF
cdr3_nt: TGTGCCAGCTCACCGCAGACAGGGGGTAATCAGCCCCAGCATTTT

d_call: .
v_call: TRBV6-5
j_call: TRBJ2-3
clone_size: .
cdr3_aa: CASSPRGLGVDTQYF
cdr3_nt: TGTGCCAGCAGCCCCCGGGGACTGGGGGTTGATACGCAGTATTTT

d_call: .
v_call: TRBV5-1
j_call: TRBJ1-2
clone_size: .
cdr3_aa: CASSFTSGTGTLYGYTF
cdr3_nt: TGCGCCAGCAGCTTCACGTCGGGAACAGGGACCCTCTATGGCTACACCTTC

d_call: .
v_call: TRBV2
j_call: TRBJ1-2
clone_size: .
cdr3_aa: CASINRPPPGYTF
cdr3_nt: TGTGCCAGCATCAACCGACCGCCCCCTGGCTACACCTTC

d_call: .
v_call: TRBV9
j_call: TRBJ2-4
clone_size: .
cdr3_aa: CASNQQGLNPIQYF
cdr3_nt: TGTGCCAGCAACCAACAGGGCCTTAATCCCATTCAGTACTTC

d_call: TRBD2
v_call: TRBV20-1
j_call: TRBJ2-1
clone_size: once
cdr3_aa: CSASIGGARGEQFF
cdr3_nt: TGCAGTGCTAGCATCGGGGGGGCCAGGGGTGAGCAGTTCTTC

d_call: .
v_call: TRBV6-1
j_call: TRBJ1-1
clone_size: .
cdr3_aa: CASSEAWVGYTLTEAFF
cdr3_nt: TGTGCCAGCAGTGAAGCCTGGGTCGGATATACCCTCACTGAAGCTTTCTTT

d_call: TRBD1
v_call: TRBV25-1
j_call: TRBJ2-1
clone_size: once
cdr3_aa: CASSAGQKNNEQFF
cdr3_nt: TGTGCCAGCAGTGCGGGACAGAAGAACAATGAGCAGTTCTTC

d_call: TRBD1
v_call: TRBV29-1
j_call: TRBJ1-1
clone_size: .
cdr3_aa: CSVDPMQGGTEAFF
cdr3_nt: TGCAGCGTTGATCCCATGCAGGGGGGCACTGAAGCTTTCTTT

d_call: TRBD1
v_call: TRBV20-1
j_call: TRBJ1-1
clone_size: once
cdr3_aa: CSAEDRGYLNTEAFF
cdr3_nt: TGCAGTGCCGAGGACAGGGGATACTTGAACACTGAAGCTTTCTTT

d_call: .
v_call: TRBV2
j_call: TRBJ1-4
clone_size: .
cdr3_aa: CASSGDDFKLFF
cdr3_nt: TGTGCCAGCAGCGGGGACGACTTTAAACTGTTTTTT

d_call: TRBD2
v_call: TRBV28
j_call: TRBJ2-3
clone_size: .
cdr3_aa: CASSFFETSVSSTQYF
cdr3_nt: TGTGCCAGCAGTTTTTTTGAGACTAGCGTTTCCAGTACGCAGTATTTT

d_call: .
v_call: TRBV3-1
j_call: TRBJ1-4
clone_size: .
cdr3_aa: CASSQAAEKLFF
cdr3_nt: TGTGCCAGCAGCCAAGCAGCTGAAAAACTGTTTTTT

d_call: .
v_call: TRBV12-3/TRBV12-4
j_call: TRBJ1-4
clone_size: .
cdr3_aa: CASSLGWADEKLFF
cdr3_nt: TGTGCCAGCAGTTTAGGGTGGGCCGACGAAAAACTGTTTTTT

d_call: TRBD1
v_call: TRBV7-2
j_call: TRBJ2-6
clone_size: .
cdr3_aa: CASAPGTVANSGANVLTF
cdr3_nt: TGTGCCAGCGCTCCCGGGACAGTCGCCAACTCTGGGGCCAACGTCCTGACTTTC

d_call: .
v_call: TRBV29-1
j_call: TRBJ2-5
clone_size: .
cdr3_aa: CSVGEQETQYF
cdr3_nt: TGCAGCGTGGGGGAACAAGAGACCCAGTACTTC

d_call: TRBD2
v_call: TRBV19
j_call: TRBJ2-1
clone_size: .
cdr3_aa: CASSLREGYEQFF
cdr3_nt: TGTGCCAGTAGTTTGCGGGAGGGCTATGAGCAGTTCTTC

d_call: .
v_call: TRBV20-1
j_call: TRBJ1-5
clone_size: .
cdr3_aa: CSARPIGPGIIGNQPQHF
cdr3_nt: TGCAGTGCTAGGCCTATTGGGCCCGGGATTATAGGCAATCAGCCCCAGCATTTT

d_call: TRBD1
v_call: TRBV6-1
j_call: TRBJ2-4
clone_size: few
cdr3_aa: CAGGTGAGSAKNIQYF
cdr3_nt: TGTGCCGGCGGGACAGGGGCGGGTTCGGCCAAAAACATTCAGTACTTC

d_call: .
v_call: TRBV5-1
j_call: TRBJ2-6
clone_size: .
cdr3_aa: CASSLSLSGANVLTF
cdr3_nt: TGTGCCAGCAGTTTATCGCTCTCTGGGGCCAACGTCCTGACTTTC

d_call: .
v_call: TRBV15
j_call: TRBJ2-5
clone_size: .
cdr3_aa: CATSRDYSPLEETQYF
cdr3_nt: TGTGCCACCAGCAGAGACTACAGTCCCCTGGAGGAGACCCAGTACTTC

d_call: TRBD1
v_call: TRBV9
j_call: TRBJ1-4
clone_size: .
cdr3_aa: CASSVSTGEGEKLFF
cdr3_nt: TGTGCCAGCAGCGTGAGTACAGGGGAAGGTGAAAAACTGTTTTTT

d_call: .
v_call: TRBV3-1
j_call: TRBJ1-2
clone_size: once
cdr3_aa: CASSQRGLSYGYTF
cdr3_nt: TGTGCCAGCAGCCAACGAGGACTGAGCTATGGCTACACCTTC

d_call: .
v_call: TRBV3-1
j_call: TRBJ1-6
clone_size: .
cdr3_aa: CASSPGASNSPLHF
cdr3_nt: TGTGCCAGCAGCCCAGGGGCCAGTAATTCACCCCTCCACTTT

d_call: .
v_call: TRBV27
j_call: TRBJ2-1
clone_size: once
cdr3_aa: CASSLFNEQFF
cdr3_nt: TGTGCCAGCAGTTTATTTAATGAGCAGTTCTTC

d_call: TRBD1
v_call: TRBV28
j_call: TRBJ1-4
clone_size: .
cdr3_aa: CASSSQGVREKLFF
cdr3_nt: TGTGCCAGCAGTTCGCAGGGGGTTCGTGAAAAACTGTTTTTT

d_call: .
v_call: TRBV12-3/TRBV12-4
j_call: TRBJ2-7
clone_size: .
cdr3_aa: CASSLEGLSYEQYF
cdr3_nt: TGTGCCAGCAGTCTAGAGGGCCTTTCCTACGAGCAGTACTTC

d_call: .
v_call: TRBV5-1
j_call: TRBJ1-2
clone_size: .
cdr3_aa: CASSLVGDPGGYTF
cdr3_nt: TGCGCCAGCAGCTTGGTTGGGGACCCCGGCGGCTACACCTTC

d_call: TRBD1
v_call: TRBV11-2
j_call: TRBJ2-7
clone_size: .
cdr3_aa: CASSPKQGFPTYEQYF
cdr3_nt: TGTGCCAGCAGCCCAAAACAGGGGTTTCCGACCTACGAGCAGTACTTC

d_call: TRBD1
v_call: TRBV9
j_call: TRBJ1-3
clone_size: .
cdr3_aa: CASSHTSGQGNTIYF
cdr3_nt: TGTGCCAGCAGCCATACTTCGGGACAGGGAAACACCATATATTTT

d_call: .
v_call: TRBV5-4
j_call: TRBJ2-3
clone_size: .
cdr3_aa: CASSLDSGFTDTQYF
cdr3_nt: TGTGCCAGCAGCTTGGATTCCGGCTTCACAGATACGCAGTATTTT

d_call: TRBD1
v_call: TRBV20-1
j_call: TRBJ1-2
clone_size: .
cdr3_aa: CSADQGARGYTF
cdr3_nt: TGCAGCGCCGACCAGGGGGCGCGAGGCTACACCTTC